This TCR beta chain was obtained from a study of blood T cell repertoires in COVID-19. For the study at large: Samples taken during acute and convalescent COVID-19 were collected in the United States, Italy and Spain.

Per the authors' pipeline: By means of reference gene primer amplification, nucleated cell counts were estimated. The protocol was immunoSEQ multiplex PCR, while the TCRdb copy is restricted to in-frame clones and leaves out a portion. The D gene and trimming were derived from the DNA, and the V and J assignments and clone size from that table. The table has approximately 160,000 clones, about 85% seen once. Recovered status applied to Cohort 3 donors who had two consecutive negative PCRs. It also applied to those with clearance or with symptom resolution. This clonotype was obtained from a woman aged 45 to 65 who had recovered from COVID-19. Sequencing used PBMCs or T cells enriched from blood (not recorded which).

This chain's CDR3 is CASRLRDRGGRTEAFF. CDR3 nucleotide sequence: TGTGCCAGCCGACTCCGGGACAGGGGAGGGAGGACTGAAGCTTTCTTT. This rearrangement joins TRBV27 to TRBJ1-1; TRBD1 aligns across 10 bases. Germline V CDR1 and CDR2: MNHEY, SMNVEV (reference sequence). J gave up 5 bases and V 8 bases, and 14 bases lay outside the gene matches. The CDR3 has 16 amino acids.